The clone carrying this TCR beta chain occurred many times. This record comes from a study of tumor and adjacent non-tumor tissue in lung cancer. Three rounds of nested PCR, following a modified ARM-PCR protocol, produced the TCRbeta library. From the multiplex PCR reads, TCRdb called clonotypes with MiXCR, one entry per CDR3 protein. The data contain about 110,000 distinct CDR3 sequences, 84% of them singletons. This sample's RNA came from whole unsorted tissue. Deletions cut 9 bases from V and 2 bases from J, with 17 bases between. Germline CDR1 MNHNS, CDR2 SASEGT. The CDR3 has 14 residues. The receptor's source is a man aged 65 to 85 with non-small cell lung cancer. This rearrangement joins TRBV6-1 to TRBJ2-7; D perhaps matches TRBD2 (5 bases). Sequencing was done on a sample of lung tumor tissue. Written as DNA, the CDR3 is TGTGCCAGTCAAATCGAGGCGGGCACCTACGAGCAGTACTTC. It translates to CASQIEAGTYEQYF.